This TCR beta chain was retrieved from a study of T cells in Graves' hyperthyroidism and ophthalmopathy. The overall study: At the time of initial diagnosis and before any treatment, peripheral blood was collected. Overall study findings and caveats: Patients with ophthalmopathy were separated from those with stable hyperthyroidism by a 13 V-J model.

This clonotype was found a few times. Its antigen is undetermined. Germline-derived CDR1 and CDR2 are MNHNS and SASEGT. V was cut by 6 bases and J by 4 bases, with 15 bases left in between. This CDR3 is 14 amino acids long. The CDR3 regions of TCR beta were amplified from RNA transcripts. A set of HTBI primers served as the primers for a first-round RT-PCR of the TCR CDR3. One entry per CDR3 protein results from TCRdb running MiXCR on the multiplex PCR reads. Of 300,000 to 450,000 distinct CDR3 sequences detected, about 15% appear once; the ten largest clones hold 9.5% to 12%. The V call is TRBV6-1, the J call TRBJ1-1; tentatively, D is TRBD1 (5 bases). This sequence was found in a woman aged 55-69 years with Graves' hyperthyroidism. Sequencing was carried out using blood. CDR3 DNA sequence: TGTGCCAGCAGAATACGGGGGTCGGTCACTGAAGCTTTCTTT. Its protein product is CASRIRGSVTEAFF.